The 31 T cell receptor beta chains presented below share a single source sample, sequenced in a study of T cell responses to AZD1222 COVID-19 vaccine. TCRdb's table, derived via immunoSEQ multiplex PCR, lists solely in-frame clones and lacks some. Among 80,000 to 95,000 clones, 88% were seen once, and the ten largest hold roughly 4.5%. The sample was peripheral blood, taken on day 0 of MenACWY control vaccination. The receptors stem from an adult in good health.

This clone appeared a few times. The chain carries TRBV7-3 and TRBJ2-1; 11 bases map to TRBD2. With 1 base clipped from V and 6 bases from J, the junction kept 2 bases outside the gene matches. The germline gives CDR1 SGHTA, CDR2 FQGTGA. The CDR3 has 15 residues. The DNA for the CDR3 is TGTGCCAGCAGCTTAATAGCGGGAGGGAGCAATGAGCAGTTCTTC. Amino acids: CASSLIAGGSNEQFF.

V usage is TRBV3-1 (or the pseudogene TRBV3-2) and J usage is TRBJ1-5; no reliable D call. Germline lookup yields CDR1 LGHDT and CDR2 YNNKEL (reference sequence). This CDR3 is 16 amino acids long. Deletions cut 4 bases from V and 5 bases from J, with 18 bases between. The CDR3 DNA is TGTGCCAGCAGCCTCGGAACCCGGACCTTTCATCAGCCCCAGCATTTT. This translates into CASSLGTRTFHQPQHF.

The rearrangement links TRBV5-6 to TRBJ1-4; the match to TRBD1 covers 9 bases. Looked up from germline, CDR1 is SGHDT and CDR2 is YYEEEE. The CDR3 contains 17 residues. V gave up 4 bases and J gave up 8 bases; unmatched junction bases: 15. The CDR3 here is CASSLSAGTGLFEKLFF. CDR3 bases: TGTGCCAGCAGCCTCTCTGCTGGGACAGGGCTTTTCGAAAAACTGTTTTTT.

V gene TRBV30 combines with J gene TRBJ2-7; no clear D. This CDR3 is built from 11 residues. Trimming pared 5 bases from V and 2 bases from J, leaving 7 bases between. Germline assignment: CDR1 GTSNPN and CDR2 SVGIG (reference sequence). This chain's CDR3 is CAWGGAYEQYF. DNA for the CDR3: TGTGCCTGGGGCGGAGCCTACGAGCAGTACTTC.

This chain uses TRBV19 with TRBJ2-7, with a tentative D call TRBD2 (7 bases). The CDR3 extends over 14 amino acids. CDR1 and CDR2 from the germline V gene are LNHDA and SQIVND (reference sequence). Trimming pared 3 bases from V and 0 bases from J, leaving 9 bases between. The CDR3 loop reads CASSIRGASYEQYF. In DNA form, the CDR3 reads TGTGCCAGTAGTATTCGGGGGGCCTCCTACGAGCAGTACTTC.

V usage is TRBV19 and J usage is TRBJ1-5; D might be TRBD1 (6 bases). V was cut by 3 bases and J by 5 bases, with 17 bases left in between. The CDR3 is made up of 16 amino acids. Germline lookup yields CDR1 LNHDA and CDR2 SQIVND (reference sequence). The CDR3 region has the DNA TGTGCCAGTAGTATTCGTGGTAGGGGGGCTTATCAGCCCCAGCATTTT. Its translation is CASSIRGRGAYQPQHF. Together with reference TRBV19 and TRBJ1-5, the CDR3 gives the full variable domain: DGGITQSPKYLFRKEGQNVTLSCEQNLNHDAMYWYRQDPGQGLRLIYYSQIVNDFQKGDIAEGYSVSREKKESFPLTVTSAQKNPTAFYLCASSIRGRGAYQPQHFGDGTRLSIL.

The chain links TRBV19 to TRBJ2-7, with TRBD1 matching 7 bases. The germline gives CDR1 LNHDA, CDR2 SQIVND (reference sequence). The CDR3 has 15 residues. V was clipped by 7 bases and J by 2 bases; unmatched bases: 11. The CDR3 sequence: CASKRHGTVTYEQYF. Here the CDR3 DNA reads TGTGCCAGTAAGCGGCACGGGACAGTTACCTACGAGCAGTACTTC. Variable domain in full (rest from reference TRBV19 and TRBJ2-7): DGGITQSPKYLFRKEGQNVTLSCEQNLNHDAMYWYRQDPGQGLRLIYYSQIVNDFQKGDIAEGYSVSREKKESFPLTVTSAQKNPTAFYLCASKRHGTVTYEQYFGPGTRLTVT.

The chain joins TRBV10-1 to TRBJ1-1, with D hard to call. V shed 5 bases and J shed 1 base, with 8 bases lying between them. Germline lookup yields CDR1 WNHNN and CDR2 SYGVQD (reference sequence). The CDR3 contains 13 residues. The CDR3 sequence: CASSTTANTEAFF. CDR3 nucleotides: TGCGCCAGCAGTACTACAGCGAACACTGAAGCTTTCTTT.

The chain carries TRBV7-2 and TRBJ2-5; TRBD1 might be the D (6 bases). Germline CDR1 reads SGHTA; CDR2 reads FQGNSA. Deletions cut 1 base from V and 4 bases from J, with 7 bases between. The CDR3 length is 13 residues. Here the CDR3 reads CASSLVTGETQYF. The CDR3, as DNA: TGTGCCAGCAGCTTAGTGACAGGAGAGACCCAGTACTTC.

The table lists this clone with a few counts. This chain joins TRBV5-1 and TRBJ1-1; no firm D call. This CDR3 contains 15 residues. Between the trimmed V and J ends, which lost 4 bases and 1 base, there was a span of 14 bases. CDR1 and CDR2 (germline): SGHRS, YFSETQ. The DNA for the CDR3 is TGCGCCAGCAGCCTTGAAGAGGGATCGAACACTGAAGCTTTCTTT. Its translation is CASSLEEGSNTEAFF.

V and J are TRBV19 and TRBJ1-1; the match to TRBD1 covers 9 bases. Germline CDR1 LNHDA, CDR2 SQIVND (reference sequence). This CDR3 has 14 residues. Losses at the gene ends were 3 bases for V and 5 bases for J; bases not matched to a gene: 4. For the CDR3, the DNA is TGTGCCAGTAGTATCCGGGACAGGGTTACTGAAGCTTTCTTT. Amino acids: CASSIRDRVTEAFF.

The chain joins TRBV7-8 to TRBJ1-6; 9 nucleotides match TRBD1. The V gene's germline CDR1 is SGHVS and CDR2 FQNEAQ. The CDR3 covers 16 residues. J gave up 5 bases and V 5 bases, and 7 bases lay outside the gene matches. The CDR3 bases are TGTGCCAGCAGCCCACTCTGGACAGGGGATAATTCACCCCTCCACTTT. Protein product: CASSPLWTGDNSPLHF.

The chain is built from TRBV28 and TRBJ1-5; 7 nucleotides match TRBD1. The CDR3 sequence is 14 residues long. J lost 3 bases, V lost 4 bases, and 3 bases had no gene match. The germline CDR1 and CDR2 sequences are MDHEN and SYDVKM. CDR3 protein: CASSSGQFNQPQHF. The CDR3 DNA sequence: TGTGCCAGCAGTTCGGGACAGTTCAATCAGCCCCAGCATTTT.

This chain joins TRBV6-5 and TRBJ2-5, with TRBD1 identical over 12 bases. The CDR3 is 14 residues long. Losses at the gene ends were 7 bases for V and 4 bases for J; bases not matched to a gene: 4. Germline V gene data show CDR1 as MNHEY and CDR2 as SVGAGI. The CDR3 here is CASKGDRGLETQYF. CDR3 nucleotide sequence: TGTGCCAGCAAGGGGGACAGGGGGCTAGAGACCCAGTACTTC.

The V gene is TRBV6-1, the J gene TRBJ2-1, with D hard to call. The CDR3 runs 15 residues. V was clipped by 2 bases and J by 3 bases, with 11 bases between them. Per germline, CDR1 MNHNS and CDR2 SASEGT. The CDR3 region has the DNA TGTGCCAGCAGTGAATTCGACCTCAACTACAATGAGCAGTTCTTC. It codes for CASSEFDLNYNEQFF.

The J gene is TRBJ1-6, the V gene TRBV2, with a weak D call TRBD1 (6 bases). The CDR3 runs 18 residues. Germline V CDR1 and CDR2: SNHLY, FYNNEI. Trimming stripped 7 bases from V and 0 bases from J, with 19 bases between. The CDR3 DNA reads TGTGCCAGCACCCTAACGTCGGACAGCAGCTCCTATAATTCACCCCTCCACTTT. This codes for CASTLTSDSSSYNSPLHF.

The chain recombines TRBV19 with TRBJ1-5, with a tentative D call TRBD1 (5 bases). Germline V lookup: CDR1 LNHDA, CDR2 SQIVND (reference sequence). Deletions cut 7 bases from V and 4 bases from J, with 17 bases between. The CDR3 is 15 amino acids. The CDR3 nucleotides are TGTGCCAGTACCTCGACAGAGCTCCAAAATCAGCCCCAGCATTTT. Protein product: CASTSTELQNQPQHF.

The V gene is TRBV11-3, the J gene TRBJ2-1, with unresolved D. The germline gives CDR1 SGHNT, CDR2 YENEEA. V lost 3 bases and J lost 4, with 10 bases in between. The CDR3 length is 14 residues. The CDR3 reads CASSFSYRYNEQFF. DNA for the CDR3: TGTGCCAGCAGCTTCTCGTACAGATACAATGAGCAGTTCTTC.

This rearrangement joins TRBV11-1 to TRBJ1-1; D unresolved. This CDR3 contains 14 residues. Trimming left V 5 bases short and J 4 bases short, with 14 bases between. Germline loops: CDR1 SGHAT, CDR2 FQDESV (reference sequence). CDR3 DNA sequence: TGTGCCAGCAGCAACCCCCCCGGAAGCACTGAAGCTTTCTTT. Encoded protein: CASSNPPGSTEAFF.

The chain is built from TRBV3-1 (or the pseudogene TRBV3-2) and TRBJ2-3; D might be TRBD1 (6 bases). V lost 4 bases to trimming and J lost 2 bases, with 10 bases between them. In germline, CDR1 is LGHDT, CDR2 YNNKEL (reference sequence). The CDR3 is 14 residues long. CDR3 sequence: CASSRDTITDTQYF. The CDR3, as DNA: TGTGCCAGCAGCCGGGACACTATCACAGATACGCAGTATTTT.

The rearrangement uses TRBV12-3 or TRBV12-4 and TRBJ2-7; D may be TRBD1 or TRBD2 (5 bases each). V lost 2 bases, J lost 5 bases, and 10 bases lay in between. The length of the CDR3 is 13 residues. CDR3 nucleotides: TGTGCCAGCAGTTTAAGGGGCGGGCACGAGCAGTACTTC. This translates into CASSLRGGHEQYF.

The chain combines TRBV15 with TRBJ2-1; perhaps TRBD2 as D (6 bases). CDR1 LNHNV and CDR2 YYDKDF come from the germline V gene (reference sequence). This CDR3 comprises 17 residues. Trimming took off 3 bases at V and 0 bases at J, with 15 bases between the two ends. The CDR3 region is CATSRELIAVSYNEQFF. As DNA, the CDR3 is TGTGCCACCAGCAGGGAACTCATAGCGGTCTCCTACAATGAGCAGTTCTTC.

This chain links TRBV6-5 with TRBJ2-6; 7 nucleotides agree with TRBD1. This CDR3 has 14 residues. Unmatched junction bases numbered 3, after V lost 8 bases and J lost 2 bases. Germline V CDR1 and CDR2: MNHEY, SVGAGI. DNA for the CDR3: TGTGCCAGCGCACAGGGGACTGGGGCCAACGTCCTGACTTTC. Its protein product is CASAQGTGANVLTF.

This chain uses TRBV4-3 with TRBJ1-2; no reliable D call. Germline values: CDR1 LGHNA, CDR2 YSLEER. The V end was cut by 2 bases, the J end by 4 bases, with 11 bases between. The length of the CDR3 is 14 residues. The DNA of the CDR3 is TGCGCCAGCAGCCAAAGCCGGGTCCTCTATGGCTACACCTTC. Its translation is CASSQSRVLYGYTF.

This chain links TRBV19 with TRBJ2-1; TRBD1 is a possible D gene (6 bases). Trimming removed 9 bases from V and 5 bases from J, with 14 bases in between. This CDR3 is 13 amino acids long. Looked up from germline, CDR1 is LNHDA and CDR2 is SQIVND (reference sequence). The CDR3 coding sequence is TGTGCCAGCGAAAGGGACACTGACAATGAGCAGTTCTTC. Translation gives CASERDTDNEQFF.

The genes are TRBV20-1 and TRBJ1-2, with a weak D call TRBD1 (5 bases). Germline CDR1 is DFQATT and CDR2 is SNEGSKA (reference sequence). CDR3 length: 10 amino acids. Trimming removed 3 bases from V and 8 bases from J, with 7 bases in between. The DNA for the CDR3 is TGCAGTGCTAGGGGGGACGGCTACACCTTC. Translation gives CSARGDGYTF.

The chain combines TRBV7-9 with TRBJ1-1, with TRBD1 identical over 8 bases. Germline V gene sequence: CDR1 SEHNR, CDR2 FQNEAQ (reference sequence). V was clipped by 7 bases and J by 6 bases; unmatched bases: 13. The CDR3 spans 15 residues. CDR3 sequence reads: CASTPPGQGAPEAFF. The CDR3 DNA reads TGTGCCAGCACCCCACCCGGGCAGGGGGCTCCTGAAGCTTTCTTT.

The genes are TRBV6-5 and TRBJ1-1, with a tentative D call TRBD1 (5 bases). This CDR3 region has 14 residues. Trimming cost V 7 bases and J 2 bases, with 14 bases left between them. CDR1 is MNHEY and CDR2 is SVGAGI in the germline V gene. This chain's CDR3 is CASTLTGGNTEAFF. The CDR3 coding sequence is TGTGCCAGCACCCTCACGGGGGGTAACACTGAAGCTTTCTTT.

The chain employs TRBV9 and TRBJ2-3; a weak D match, TRBD2 (5 bases). V lost 3 bases, J lost 2 bases, and 10 bases lay in between. This CDR3 has 14 residues. Germline V CDR1 and CDR2: SGDLS, YYNGEE. CDR3 residues: CASSELGTTDTQYF. CDR3 bases: TGTGCCAGCAGCGAACTAGGTACCACAGATACGCAGTATTTT.

The chain recombines TRBV7-2 with TRBJ1-2; no clear D gene. Germline CDR1 and CDR2: SGHTA and FQGNSA. Deletions cut 4 bases from V and 8 bases from J, with 14 bases between. This CDR3 has 13 amino acids. CDR3 DNA: TGTGCCAGCAGCTATCCGCCGGCGGGCGGCTACACCTTC. Residues: CASSYPPAGGYTF.

CDR3 DNA sequence: TGTGCCACCAGTGATGGGGGCAGGGGTGGAAACACCATATATTTT. It specifies CATSDGGRGGNTIYF. The genes are TRBV24-1 and TRBJ1-3; tentatively, D is TRBD1 (6 bases). CDR3 length: 15 residues. V shed 3 bases and J shed 3 bases, with 11 bases lying between them. Germline V gene sequence: CDR1 KGHDR, CDR2 SFDVKD.